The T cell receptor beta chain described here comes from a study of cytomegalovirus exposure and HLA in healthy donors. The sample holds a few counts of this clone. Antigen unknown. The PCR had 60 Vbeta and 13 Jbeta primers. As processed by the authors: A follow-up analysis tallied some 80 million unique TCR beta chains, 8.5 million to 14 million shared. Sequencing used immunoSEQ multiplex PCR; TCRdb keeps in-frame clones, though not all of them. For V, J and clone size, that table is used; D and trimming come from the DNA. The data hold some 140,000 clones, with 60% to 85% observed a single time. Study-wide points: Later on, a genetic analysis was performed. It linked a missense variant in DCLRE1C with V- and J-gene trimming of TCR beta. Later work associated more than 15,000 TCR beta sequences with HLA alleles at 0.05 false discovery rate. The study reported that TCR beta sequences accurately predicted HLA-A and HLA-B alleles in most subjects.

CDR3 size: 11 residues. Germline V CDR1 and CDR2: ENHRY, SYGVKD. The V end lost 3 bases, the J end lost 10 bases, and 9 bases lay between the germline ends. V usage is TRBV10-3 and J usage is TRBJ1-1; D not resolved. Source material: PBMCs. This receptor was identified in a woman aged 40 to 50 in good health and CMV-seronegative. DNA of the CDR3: TGTGCCATCAGTGATCTAGACGGAGCTTTCTTT. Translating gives CAISDLDGAFF.